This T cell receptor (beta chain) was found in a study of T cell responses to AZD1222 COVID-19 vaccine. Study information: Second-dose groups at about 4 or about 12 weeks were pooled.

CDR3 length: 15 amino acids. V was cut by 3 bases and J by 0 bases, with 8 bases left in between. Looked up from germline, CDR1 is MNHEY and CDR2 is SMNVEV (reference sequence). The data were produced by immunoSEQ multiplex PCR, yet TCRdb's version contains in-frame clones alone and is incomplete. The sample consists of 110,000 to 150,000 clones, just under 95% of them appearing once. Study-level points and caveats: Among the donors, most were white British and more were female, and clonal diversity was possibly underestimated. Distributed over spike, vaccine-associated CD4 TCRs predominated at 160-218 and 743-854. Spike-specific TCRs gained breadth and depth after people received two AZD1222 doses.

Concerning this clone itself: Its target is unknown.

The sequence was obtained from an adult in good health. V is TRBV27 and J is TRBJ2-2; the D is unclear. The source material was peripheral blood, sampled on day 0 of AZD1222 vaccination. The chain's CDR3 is CASSFFPANTGELFF. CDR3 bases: TGTGCCAGCAGTTTTTTCCCCGCGAACACCGGGGAGCTGTTTTTT.